The T cell receptor (beta chain) under discussion was sequenced for a study of radiation and T cells in renal cell carcinoma. Time point defined: blood 2 weeks post-SBRT. Specified treatment: 15 Gy SBRT to primary tumor, nephrectomy 4 weeks later. The data were produced by immunoSEQ multiplex PCR, yet TCRdb's version contains in-frame clones alone and is incomplete. The top ten clones hold 6.5% to 8% of a sample with about 58,000 clones, around three quarters of them seen once. The germline gives CDR1 SNHLY, CDR2 FYNNEI. Between the trimmed V and J ends, which lost 7 bases and 8 bases, there was a span of 20 bases. The CDR3 consists of 14 residues.

The V and J genes are TRBV2 and TRBJ1-2; TRBD1 might be the D (5 bases). Sample: blood, taken from a patient whose treatment included radiotherapy and nephrectomy. The receptor was derived from a man aged 55 to 70 with renal cell carcinoma. The DNA of the CDR3 is TGTGCCAGCATCAAAGGGGAGTACTCTATGGGCTACACCTTC. It translates to CASIKGEYSMGYTF.